The 30 T cell receptor beta chains presented below share a single source sample, sequenced in a study of T cell repertoires in cytomegalovirus infection. Antigen specificity for these receptors is unknown. TCRdb called the reads again in MiXCR, with one record for every CDR3 protein. The sample contains over 250,000 distinct CDR3 sequences, 22% of which appear only once. Sample: cultured PBMCs, taken from culture after CMV antigen stimulation. The receptors shown here come from a human donor in good health (CMV status not recorded). Some clones in this sample may be carry-over from other donors' samples.

The V call is TRBV7-9, the J call TRBJ1-2; D is ambiguous. The CDR3 length is 16 residues. The germline gives CDR1 SEHNR, CDR2 FQNEAQ (reference sequence). Trimming removed 1 base at V and 3 bases at J, with 15 bases between. This chain's CDR3 is CASSLVQSRRDYGYTF. The CDR3 coding sequence is TGTGCCAGCAGCTTAGTGCAAAGCAGGAGAGACTATGGCTACACCTTC.

This rearrangement joins TRBV20-1 to TRBJ1-5, with D possibly being TRBD1 (5 bases). V lost 1 base and J 7 bases, leaving 11 bases between the germline ends. CDR3 size: 13 residues. The germline CDR1 and CDR2 sequences are DFQATT and SNEGSKA (reference sequence). The CDR3 loop reads CSARGTGPQPQHF. DNA for the CDR3: TGCAGTGCTAGAGGAACAGGCCCCCAGCCCCAGCATTTT.

The chain recombines TRBV4-1 with TRBJ2-7, with 8 positions matching TRBD2. Unmatched junction bases numbered 12, after V lost 6 bases and J lost 2 bases. The CDR3 is 16 amino acids. CDR1 and CDR2 (germline): MGHRA, YSYEKL. For the CDR3, the DNA is TGCGCCAGCAGAAAAGAGGGCGCGGGAGGTCCCTACGAGCAGTACTTC. As protein: CASRKEGAGGPYEQYF.

This clonotype turned up a few times. The chain is built from TRBV10-3 and TRBJ2-7; 8 nucleotides match TRBD2. The CDR3 contains 13 residues. The trim removed 10 bases at V and 5 bases at J, leaving 10 bases unmatched. The V gene's germline CDR1 is ENHRY and CDR2 SYGVKD. The CDR3 here is CATSVGREDEQYF. The CDR3 region has the DNA TGTGCCACCTCGGTCGGGCGGGAGGACGAGCAGTACTTC.

This clonotype was counted many times. The V call is TRBV7-2, the J call TRBJ2-1, with no clear D. V was cut by 3 bases and J by 8 bases, with 11 bases left in between. Germline lookup yields CDR1 SGHTA and CDR2 FQGNSA. The CDR3 has 13 residues. This CDR3 is CASSFQVSDEQFF. CDR3 coding DNA: TGTGCCAGCAGCTTCCAGGTCTCGGATGAGCAGTTCTTC.

The V gene is TRBV25-1, the J gene TRBJ1-1; D gene uncertain. CDR1 MGHDK and CDR2 SYGVNS come from the germline V gene. CDR3 size: 12 residues. Trimming pared 2 bases from V and 10 bases from J, leaving 11 bases between. The chain's CDR3 is CASSERGWVAFF. The CDR3 bases are TGTGCCAGCAGTGAACGGGGTTGGGTAGCTTTCTTT.

This clonotype was counted once. The gene calls are TRBV5-8 and TRBJ2-6; possible D gene TRBD1, 6 bases. CDR3 length: 16 amino acids. The V and J ends lost 1 base and 2 bases respectively, with 10 bases between them. CDR1 and CDR2 from the germline V gene are SGHTS and YDEGEE. CDR3 residues: CASSLWGRTGANVLTF. CDR3 bases: TGTGCCAGCAGCTTGTGGGGGCGCACTGGGGCCAACGTCCTGACTTTC.

The genes are TRBV5-1 and TRBJ2-1; 7 bases are shared with TRBD2. V lost 3 bases and J lost 9; bases outside the gene matches: 9. The germline V gene has CDR1 SGHRS and CDR2 YFSETQ. The CDR3 is 14 amino acids. This chain's CDR3 is CASSWTRNDGEQFF. Here the CDR3 DNA reads TGCGCCAGCAGCTGGACTAGAAACGACGGTGAGCAGTTCTTC.

This clonotype has more than one count but fewer than ten. The gene calls are TRBV19 and TRBJ2-1, with D possibly matching TRBD1 (6 bases). Trimming shortened V by 1 base and J by 7 bases, and 14 bases separated the two germline ends. The CDR3 is 15 amino acids. Germline values: CDR1 LNHDA, CDR2 SQIVND (reference sequence). The CDR3 DNA reads TGTGCCAGTAGTATAGGAACAGGGCTTTTAAATGAGCAGTTCTTC. It encodes CASSIGTGLLNEQFF. Together with reference TRBV19 and TRBJ2-1, the CDR3 gives the full variable domain: DGGITQSPKYLFRKEGQNVTLSCEQNLNHDAMYWYRQDPGQGLRLIYYSQIVNDFQKGDIAEGYSVSREKKESFPLTVTSAQKNPTAFYLCASSIGTGLLNEQFFGPGTRLTVL.

Only a few counts were recorded for this clonotype. In DNA form, the CDR3 reads TGTGCCAGCAGTCTTGAATCGGAAGGGGAAAAACTGTTTTTT. Translated: CASSLESEGEKLFF. The chain uses TRBV12-3 or TRBV12-4 and TRBJ1-4; D gene ambiguous. The CDR3 has 14 amino acids. V was shortened by 5 bases and J by 8 bases, with 15 bases between the two germline ends.

This clonotype was seen many times. The gene calls are TRBV7-8 and TRBJ1-1, with D hard to call. V shed 5 bases and J shed 0 bases, with 7 bases lying between them. This CDR3 is built from 13 residues. Looked up from germline, CDR1 is SGHVS and CDR2 is FQNEAQ. In DNA form, the CDR3 reads TGTGCCAGCAGCCTCCCCTTGAACACTGAAGCTTTCTTT. Translating it yields CASSLPLNTEAFF.

The V and J genes are TRBV27 and TRBJ2-2, with D maybe TRBD2 (6 bases). CDR1 MNHEY and CDR2 SMNVEV come from the germline V gene (reference sequence). Between the trimmed V and J ends, which lost 5 bases and 5 bases, there was a span of 21 bases. CDR3 size: 17 residues. The CDR3 bases are TGTGCCAGCAGTCTTACCCCGGGGAGGCGGATGACCGGGGAGCTGTTTTTT. Protein product: CASSLTPGRRMTGELFF.

The rearrangement uses TRBV5-4 and TRBJ1-6, with 10 bases identical to TRBD1. This CDR3 has 15 amino acids. The trim removed 4 bases at V and 7 bases at J, leaving 5 bases unmatched. The V gene's germline CDR1 is SGHNT and CDR2 YYREEE (reference sequence). The CDR3 loop is CASSLGQGENSPLHF. CDR3 bases: TGTGCCAGCAGCCTTGGACAGGGGGAGAATTCACCCCTCCACTTT.

This chain links TRBV12-3 or TRBV12-4 with TRBJ2-2; TRBD2 aligns across 11 bases. The CDR3 consists of 15 residues. Trimming at V came to 7 bases and at J to 6 bases, leaving 7 bases not matched to a gene. This CDR3 is CASIKTSGIAGELFF. The CDR3 DNA is TGTGCCAGCATTAAGACTAGCGGGATTGCCGGGGAGCTGTTTTTT.

By frequency in the sample, this clonotype is medium-sized. The rearrangement uses TRBV12-3 or TRBV12-4 and TRBJ1-5; 8 bases align to TRBD1. Trimming cost V 5 bases and J 6 bases; bases outside gene matches: 3. This CDR3 spans 13 amino acids. For the CDR3, the DNA is TGTGCCAGCAGTAGACAGGGGAGTCAGCCCCAGCATTTT. It encodes CASSRQGSQPQHF.

In its sample, this clonotype was seen a few times. The chain carries TRBV12-3 or TRBV12-4 and TRBJ2-5, with 11 bases identical to TRBD2. CDR3 length: 13 amino acids. Trimming at V came to 6 bases and at J to 11 bases, leaving 8 bases not matched to a gene. CDR3 coding DNA: TGTGCCAGCAGCGGGACTAGCGGTCGGAAGCAGTACTTC. Its translation: CASSGTSGRKQYF.

This rearrangement joins TRBV29-1 to TRBJ2-3; D not certain. The V gene's germline CDR1 is SQVTM and CDR2 ANQGSEA. This CDR3 has 11 residues. The V end lost 5 bases, the J end lost 2 bases, and 5 bases lay between the germline ends. The CDR3 is CSVSPTDTQYF. The CDR3 region has the DNA TGCAGCGTTTCCCCCACAGATACGCAGTATTTT.

This clonotype has at least ten counts. The genes are TRBV12-5 and TRBJ2-1; D not certain. The CDR3 contains 13 residues. Germline V lookup: CDR1 LGHNT, CDR2 FRNRAP. Trimming cost V 0 bases and J 8 bases, with 8 bases left between them. This CDR3 is CASGLVRSHEQFF. CDR3 DNA: TGTGCTAGTGGTTTGGTCCGGAGTCATGAGCAGTTCTTC.

This clonotype turned up a few times. This sequence joins TRBV12-3 or TRBV12-4 and TRBJ1-4; the match to TRBD1 covers 10 bases. The ends lost 2 bases at V and 8 bases at J; junction bases unmatched: 5. The CDR3 runs to 15 residues. The CDR3 is CASSLQGQGKEKLFF. CDR3 sequence (DNA): TGTGCCAGCAGTTTACAGGGACAGGGGAAGGAAAAACTGTTTTTT.

In this sample, this clonotype turned up a few times. The V and J genes are TRBV4-3 and TRBJ1-1; D is unclear. V lost 0 bases and J 1 base, leaving 9 bases between the germline ends. Looked up from germline, CDR1 is LGHNA and CDR2 is YSLEER. The CDR3 loop spans 15 amino acids. In DNA form, the CDR3 reads TGCGCCAGCAGCCAAGAGGACGGGCCGAACACTGAAGCTTTCTTT. This sequence encodes CASSQEDGPNTEAFF.

The chain employs TRBV7-6 and TRBJ2-6, with D possibly being TRBD1 (7 bases). In germline, CDR1 is SGHVS, CDR2 FNYEAQ. There are 18 residues in the CDR3. Trimming removed 1 base from V and 4 bases from J, with 17 bases in between. The CDR3 spells CASSLGWRGPEGANVLTF. CDR3 coding DNA: TGTGCCAGCAGCTTAGGATGGAGGGGGCCTGAAGGGGCCAACGTCCTGACTTTC.

This clonotype showed up just a few times. The chain carries TRBV6-2 or TRBV6-3 and TRBJ1-1; TRBD1 aligns across 11 bases. The germline gives CDR1 MNHEY, CDR2 SVGEGT. CDR3 length: 14 residues. Trimming removed 4 bases from V and 7 bases from J; junction bases left unmatched: 5. In DNA form, the CDR3 reads TGTGCCAGCAGTTCCCCGGGACAGGGGGGTGAAGCTTTCTTT. Encoded protein: CASSSPGQGGEAFF.

This clonotype has ten or more counts. The chain is built from TRBV7-2 and TRBJ2-1, with TRBD2 matching over 13 bases. The germline V gene encodes CDR1 SGHTA and CDR2 FQGNSA. J was trimmed by 7 bases and V by 2 bases; bases with no gene match: 5. This CDR3 spans 16 amino acids. The CDR3 reads CASSLTGLAGVNEQFF. CDR3 nucleotides: TGTGCCAGCAGCTTAACCGGACTAGCGGGAGTGAATGAGCAGTTCTTC.

This clonotype was picked up many times. J is TRBJ1-2 and V is TRBV12-3 or TRBV12-4; D not resolved. This CDR3 contains 12 residues. V shed 5 bases and J shed 6 bases, with 10 bases lying between them. CDR3 in DNA: TGTGCCAGCAGTAAGGGTACCCATGGCTACACCTTC. As protein: CASSKGTHGYTF.

The V call is TRBV5-4, the J call TRBJ1-1, with a possible D match to TRBD1 (6 bases). CDR3 length: 15 amino acids. Germline V gene data show CDR1 as SGHNT and CDR2 as YYREEE (reference sequence). Trimming left V 4 bases short and J 4 bases short, with 17 bases between. Written as DNA, the CDR3 is TGTGCCAGCAGCCCCGACAGGACCCGGTCCACTGAAGCTTTCTTT. Translated: CASSPDRTRSTEAFF.

This clonotype was detected many times. This chain links TRBV7-2 with TRBJ2-3; 10 bases are shared with TRBD1. Germline V gene sequence: CDR1 SGHTA, CDR2 FQGNSA. The CDR3 is 17 residues long. Germline trimming cut 5 bases from V and 4 bases from J; bases unmatched to any gene: 12. In DNA form, the CDR3 reads TGTGCCAGCAGCCGACCGCCCGGACAGGGGGTGGCAGATACGCAGTATTTT. It yields the protein CASSRPPGQGVADTQYF.

This clonotype was seen ten or more times. This chain connects TRBV7-2 to TRBJ2-5; 13 positions match TRBD2. Germline CDR1 SGHTA, CDR2 FQGNSA. The CDR3 has 15 amino acids. Losses at the gene ends were 5 bases for V and 4 bases for J; bases not matched to a gene: 4. CDR3 bases: TGTGCCAGCAGCCTCAGGACTAGCGGGAGAGAGACCCAGTACTTC. Amino acid sequence: CASSLRTSGRETQYF.

This clonotype was seen ten or more times. CDR3 bases: TGTGCCAGCAGCCCCGGGGTAGCGGGAGACGTGCAGTATTTT. It translates to CASSPGVAGDVQYF. V usage is TRBV7-3 and J usage is TRBJ2-3; 9 nucleotides agree with TRBD2. The ends lost 5 bases at V and 11 bases at J; junction bases unmatched: 11. The CDR3 sequence is 14 residues long. The germline gives CDR1 SGHTA, CDR2 FQGTGA.

This clonotype was seen many times. The V call is TRBV11-1, the J call TRBJ1-2; 8 bases are a match to TRBD1. V lost 1 base, J lost 13 bases, and 11 bases stayed unmatched. This CDR3 has 14 amino acids. Germline V lookup: CDR1 SGHAT, CDR2 FQDESV (reference sequence). The CDR3 DNA reads as TGTGCCAGCAGCTTAGGGGCCGGGACAGGAGTCTGCACCTTC. Amino acid sequence: CASSLGAGTGVCTF.

CDR3 in amino acids: CSAKLPGPQETQYF. CDR3 DNA sequence: TGCAGTGCTAAACTTCCGGGACCACAAGAGACCCAGTACTTC. The rearrangement uses TRBV20-1 and TRBJ2-5; D may match TRBD1 or TRBD2 (5 bases each). Trimming shortened V by 4 bases and J by 2 bases, and 14 bases separated the two germline ends. Germline V gene data show CDR1 as DFQATT and CDR2 as SNEGSKA (reference sequence). The CDR3 extends over 14 amino acids.